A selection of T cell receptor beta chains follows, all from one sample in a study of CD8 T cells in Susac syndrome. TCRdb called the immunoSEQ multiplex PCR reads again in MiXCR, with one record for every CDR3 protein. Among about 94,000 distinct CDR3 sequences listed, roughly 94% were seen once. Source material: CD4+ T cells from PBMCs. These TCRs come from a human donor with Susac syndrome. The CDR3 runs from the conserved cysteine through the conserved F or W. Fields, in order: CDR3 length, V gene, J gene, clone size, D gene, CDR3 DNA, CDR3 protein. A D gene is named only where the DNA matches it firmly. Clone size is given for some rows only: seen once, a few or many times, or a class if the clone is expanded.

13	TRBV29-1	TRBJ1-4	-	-	TGCAGCGCCAGATTGGGGGAGGATGAAAAACTGTTTTTT	CSARLGEDEKLFF
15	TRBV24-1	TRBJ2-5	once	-	TGTGCCACCAGTGACCCCGGTGGGGTACAAGAGACCCAGTACTTC	CATSDPGGVQETQYF
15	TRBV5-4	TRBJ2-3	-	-	TGTGCCAGCAGTTCCCTACAGGGTCGTACAGATACGCAGTATTTT	CASSSLQGRTDTQYF
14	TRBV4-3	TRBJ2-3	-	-	TGCGCCAGCAGCTCGGGGTTTTCCACAGATACGCAGTATTTT	CASSSGFSTDTQYF
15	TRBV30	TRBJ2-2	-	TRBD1	TGTGCCTGGAGAGTTGGGACAGGGGAAACCGGGGAGCTGTTTTTT	CAWRVGTGETGELFF
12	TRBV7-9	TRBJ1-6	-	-	TGTGCCAGCAGCTTAGTAAATTCACCCCTCCACTTT	CASSLVNSPLHF
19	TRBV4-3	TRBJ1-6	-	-	TGCGCCAGCAGCCAAGTTTCCGCGGGAGCGCGGGCCTCGCTTTCACCCTTCCACTTT	CASSQVSAGARASLSPFHF
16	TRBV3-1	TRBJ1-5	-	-	TGTGCCAGCAGCCAAGGTGAGGGAGGGCTGGGTCAGCCCCAGCATTTT	CASSQGEGGLGQPQHF
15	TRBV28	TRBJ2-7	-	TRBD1	TGTGCCAGCAGGGACAGGGGGCGAAATCGTCGCGAGCAGTACTTC	CASRDRGRNRREQYF
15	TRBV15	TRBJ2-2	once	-	TGTGCCACCAGCCCCCGGGTCCGAAACACCGGGGAGCTGTTTTTT	CATSPRVRNTGELFF
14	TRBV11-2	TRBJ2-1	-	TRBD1	TGTGCCAGCCAGGCGGGACAGGGGGCCGATGAGCAGTTCTTC	CASQAGQGADEQFF
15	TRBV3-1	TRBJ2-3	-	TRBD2	TGTGCCAGCAGCCAATGGGCGGGGGGGCAGGGTACGCAGTATTTT	CASSQWAGGQGTQYF
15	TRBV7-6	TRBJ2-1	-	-	TGTGCCAGCAGCTTATTAGCTAGAGCGGAGAATGAGCAGTTCTTC	CASSLLARAENEQFF
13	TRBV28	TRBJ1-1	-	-	TGTGCCAGCAAGCAGGGGCCCGCGGGTGCGGCTTTCTTT	CASKQGPAGAAFF
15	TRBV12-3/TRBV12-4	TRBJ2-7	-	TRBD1	TGTGCCAGCACCCTCGGACAGGGAAGCTCCTACGAGCAGTACTTC	CASTLGQGSSYEQYF
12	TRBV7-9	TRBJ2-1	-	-	TGTGCCAGCAGCTTAGCCTACAATGAGCAGTTCTTC	CASSLAYNEQFF
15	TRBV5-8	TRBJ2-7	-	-	TGTGCCAGCAGCTTGGCCGGGACCGGGGCCAGCGAGCAGTACTTC	CASSLAGTGASEQYF
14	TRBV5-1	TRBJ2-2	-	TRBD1	TGCGCCACCGCGATCCGGGACAGCACCGGGGAGCTGTTTTTT	CATAIRDSTGELFF
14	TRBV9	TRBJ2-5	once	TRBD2	TGTGCCAGCAGCGCCCTAGGACTAGAAGAGACCCAGTACTTC	CASSALGLEETQYF
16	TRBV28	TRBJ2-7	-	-	TGTGCCACCAGTTTAAACGGGGGAGTCCCCGGAAGGGAGCAGTACTTC	CATSLNGGVPGREQYF
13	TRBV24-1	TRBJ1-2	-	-	TGTGCCACCAGTTTGGACGGGAATTCTGGCTACACCTTC	CATSLDGNSGYTF
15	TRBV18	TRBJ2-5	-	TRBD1	TGTGCCAGCTCGCGTTCGGGACAGGGAGGAGAGACCCAGTACTTC	CASSRSGQGGETQYF
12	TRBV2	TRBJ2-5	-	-	TGTGCCAGCAGACGGATACAAGAGACCCAGTACTTC	CASRRIQETQYF
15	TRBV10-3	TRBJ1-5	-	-	TGTGCCATCAGTGCCTTGACAGGAAGCAATCAGCCCCAGCATTTT	CAISALTGSNQPQHF
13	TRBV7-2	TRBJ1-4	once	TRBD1	TGTGCCAGCAGCTGGACAGGTGGGGAAAAACTGTTTTTT	CASSWTGGEKLFF
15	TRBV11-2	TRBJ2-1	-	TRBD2	TGTGCCAGCAGCTCAGCGGGGGGACTACACAATGAGCAGTTCTTC	CASSSAGGLHNEQFF
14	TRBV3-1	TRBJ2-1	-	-	TGTGCCAGCAGCCTCAGACCCGGGGGCTATGAGCAGTTCTTC	CASSLRPGGYEQFF
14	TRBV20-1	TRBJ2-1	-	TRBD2	TGCAGTGCGGCCCCAGGACTAGCGGAGAATGAGCAGTTCTTC	CSAAPGLAENEQFF
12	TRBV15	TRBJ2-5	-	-	TGTGCCACCAGCAGAGACATTGGAACCCAGTACTTC	CATSRDIGTQYF
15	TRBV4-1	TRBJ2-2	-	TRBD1	TGCGCCAGCAGCCGGGGACAGGGGGCCCCCGGGGAGCTGTTTTTT	CASSRGQGAPGELFF
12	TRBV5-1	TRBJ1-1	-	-	TGCGCCAGCAGCTTGGACGGCGGGAGTGCTTTCTTT	CASSLDGGSAFF
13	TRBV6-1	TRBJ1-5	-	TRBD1	TGTGCCAGCAGTGGCAACGACAGGGAGCCCCAGCATTTT	CASSGNDREPQHF
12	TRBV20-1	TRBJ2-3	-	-	TGCAGTGCCCCAGGGGCGCAAGATACGCAGTATTTT	CSAPGAQDTQYF
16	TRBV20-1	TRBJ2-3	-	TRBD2	TGCAGTGCTAGGGTGAATAGCGGGGGGGCAGGAGATACGCAGTATTTT	CSARVNSGGAGDTQYF
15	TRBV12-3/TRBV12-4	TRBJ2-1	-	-	TGTGCCAGCAGTTTGCGGCAGGGGGGTTACAATGAGCAGTTCTTC	CASSLRQGGYNEQFF
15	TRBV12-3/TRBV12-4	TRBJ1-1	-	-	TGTGCCAGCAGTTTACCGGGGAGGGGTTACACTGAAGCTTTCTTT	CASSLPGRGYTEAFF
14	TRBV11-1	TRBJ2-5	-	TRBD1	TGTGCCAGCAGCTGGGGACAGGTCCAAGAGACCCAGTACTTC	CASSWGQVQETQYF
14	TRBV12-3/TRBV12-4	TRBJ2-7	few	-	TGTGCCAGCACCCCCTCGGACAGATTGGAAGAGCAGTACTTC	CASTPSDRLEEQYF
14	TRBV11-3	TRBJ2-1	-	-	TGTGCCAGCAGCCCTGGGCTCTCGTCGGATGAGCAGTTCTTC	CASSPGLSSDEQFF
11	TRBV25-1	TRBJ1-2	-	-	TGTGCCAGCAGTGAAGTAGGTGGCTACACCTTC	CASSEVGGYTF
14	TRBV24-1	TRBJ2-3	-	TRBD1	TGTGCCACCAGTGATCAGCAGACAGGGGATACGCAGTATTTT	CATSDQQTGDTQYF
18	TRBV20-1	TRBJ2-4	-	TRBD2	TGCAGTGCTCCCCAGGTCCAGCGGGGGGGTCTAGCCAAAAACATTCAGTACTTC	CSAPQVQRGGLAKNIQYF
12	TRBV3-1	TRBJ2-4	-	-	TGTGCCAGCAGCCTAGGGGTAACGGGACAGTACTTC	CASSLGVTGQYF
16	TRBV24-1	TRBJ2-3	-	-	TGTGCCACCAGTGTTGGGACTTTCCAAACCACAGATACGCAGTATTTT	CATSVGTFQTTDTQYF
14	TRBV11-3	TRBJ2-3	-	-	TGTGCCAGCAGCTCCGGGGCGGCGACAGATACGCAGTATTTT	CASSSGAATDTQYF
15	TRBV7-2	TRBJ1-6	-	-	TGTGCCAGCATGACCACCCGGGACGGAGGTCGCCCCCTCCACTTT	CASMTTRDGGRPLHF
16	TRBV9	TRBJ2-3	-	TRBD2	TGTGCCAGCAGCCTCACGAGCGGGGGGGACACAGATACGCAGTATTTT	CASSLTSGGDTDTQYF
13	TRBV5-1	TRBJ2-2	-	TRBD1	TGCGCCAGCAGCTGGACAGGGCCCGGGGAGCTGTTTTTT	CASSWTGPGELFF
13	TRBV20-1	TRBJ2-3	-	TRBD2	TGCAGTGCTAGGACTAGCGGGGATGATACGCAGTATTTT	CSARTSGDDTQYF
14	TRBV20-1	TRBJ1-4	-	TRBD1	TGCAGTGCTAGATCGGCAGGGGGCATCGAAAAACTGTTTTTT	CSARSAGGIEKLFF
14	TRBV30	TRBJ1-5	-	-	TGTGCCTGGAGTAGCGGACAACCCGGGCAGCCCCAGCATTTT	CAWSSGQPGQPQHF
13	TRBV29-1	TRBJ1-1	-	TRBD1	TGCAGCGGTCAACAGGGGGCGAACACTGAAGCTTTCTTT	CSGQQGANTEAFF
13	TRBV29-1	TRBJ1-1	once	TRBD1	TGCAGCGGGGCGGACAGGGGGAACACTGAAGCTTTCTTT	CSGADRGNTEAFF